The rows below give T cell receptor beta chains drawn from one sample of a study of T cell responses to AZD1222 COVID-19 vaccine. TCRdb keeps only in-frame clones here, not all; method: immunoSEQ multiplex PCR. The repertoire consists of some 140,000 clones, with over 90% occurring once and the leading ten covering 5% to 5.5%. This sample comprised peripheral blood, obtained on day 0 of AZD1222 vaccination. The receptors were sampled from an adult in good health. The CDR3 runs from the conserved cysteine through the conserved F or W. Each record gives: J gene, D gene, clone size, V gene, CDR3 protein, CDR3 DNA. The D gene is left open where the match is weak. Clone size is stated in some rows and not others, as once, few, many or a class when expanded.

TRBJ2-2,.,.,TRBV7-3,CASSTRHTGELFF,TGTGCCAGCAGCACTCGCCACACCGGGGAGCTGTTTTTT
TRBJ2-5,.,.,TRBV6-2/TRBV6-3,CASSYSGTRETQYF,TGTGCCAGCAGTTACTCCGGGACGCGGGAGACCCAGTACTTC
TRBJ1-2,.,.,TRBV5-6,CASSLTGPNYGYTF,TGTGCCAGCAGCTTGACAGGTCCTAACTATGGCTACACCTTC
TRBJ1-3,.,.,TRBV18,CASSPTAGNTIYF,TGTGCCAGCTCACCGACAGCTGGAAACACCATATATTTT
TRBJ2-3,.,.,TRBV9,CASSVGQGDSRDTQYF,TGTGCCAGCAGCGTAGGGCAAGGGGACTCCAGAGATACGCAGTATTTT
TRBJ2-7,.,.,TRBV7-2,CASSFGVGDYEQYF,TGTGCCAGCAGCTTCGGTGTGGGAGACTACGAGCAGTACTTC
TRBJ2-4,.,once,TRBV30,CACKGASNIQYF,TGTGCCTGCAAAGGGGCAAGCAACATTCAGTACTTC
TRBJ2-5,.,.,TRBV4-3,CASSQGLYGGGGGETQYF,TGCGCCAGCAGCCAAGGCCTTTACGGAGGTGGAGGCGGAGAGACCCAGTACTTC
TRBJ1-1,.,.,TRBV5-5,CASSSDRTGEAFF,TGTGCCAGCAGCTCCGACAGAACTGGTGAAGCTTTCTTT
TRBJ2-2,.,many,TRBV29-1,CSVSFSNTGELFF,TGCAGCGTTTCATTTTCGAACACCGGGGAGCTGTTTTTT
TRBJ1-4,.,.,TRBV7-2,CASSLGRAEKLFF,TGTGCCAGCAGCCTTGGCAGGGCTGAAAAACTGTTTTTT
TRBJ2-7,.,.,TRBV5-6,CASSLSGYTYEQYF,TGTGCCAGCAGCCTGAGCGGGTACACCTACGAGCAGTACTTC
TRBJ1-2,.,.,TRBV4-2,CASSAAGGSWSFYGYTF,TGTGCCAGCAGCGCAGCGGGAGGCAGCTGGTCCTTCTATGGCTACACCTTC
TRBJ1-5,TRBD1,.,TRBV7-2,CASSPRQGSQPQHF,TGTGCCAGCAGCCCCAGACAGGGCAGTCAGCCCCAGCATTTT